The clone carrying this T cell receptor (beta chain) has a handful of counts. The sample originates from a study of T-cell memory formation after mild COVID-19. Via MiXCR, TCRdb re-called the 5' RACE reads, giving one row per CDR3 protein. The table shows 450,000 or so distinct CDR3 sequences, with 20% to 25% occurring only once. This TCR was sampled from an adult woman who had mild COVID-19 (a few samples of this study predate the infection). Cell type and time point are not known. The material sequenced was PBMCs or a T cell subset sorted from them (not recorded which).

The CDR3 here is CASSPSGRTQYF. DNA for the CDR3: TGTGCCAGCAGCCCCTCGGGACGTACGCAGTATTTT. This chain uses TRBV14 with TRBJ2-3; the D gene could be TRBD1 or TRBD2 (5 bases each). Between the trimmed V and J ends, which lost 4 bases and 8 bases, there was a span of 10 bases. The CDR3 runs 12 residues. Germline-derived CDR1 and CDR2 are SGHDN and FVKESK. Drawing the rest from reference TRBV14 and TRBJ2-3, the complete variable domain is EAGVTQFPSHSVIEKGQTVTLRCDPISGHDNLYWYRRVMGKEIKFLLHFVKESKQDESGMPNNRFLAERTGGTYSTLKVQPAELEDSGVYFCASSPSGRTQYFGPGTRLTVL.